Listed below are T cell receptor beta chains from one sample, sequenced in a study of blood T cell repertoires in COVID-19. TCRdb's copy holds only in-frame clones and misses some; the assay was immunoSEQ multiplex PCR. Of about 42,000 clones detected, approximately 90% appear once; the ten largest clones hold roughly 25%. The sample consisted of peripheral blood. The receptors here all came from an elderly woman in a cohort sampled during active or convalescent COVID-19. The CDR3 runs from the conserved cysteine through the conserved F or W. Each record gives: D gene, J gene, clone size, V gene, CDR3 DNA, CDR3 protein. D genes are given only for firm matches. Only part of the rows carry a size: once, few, many, or a class if the clone is expanded.

d_gene: TRBD2; j_gene: TRBJ2-3; abundance: NA; v_gene: TRBV5-1; CDR3nt: TGCGCCAGCAGCCTAATCCCCTTAGCGGGGGTTAACACAGATACGCAGTATTTT; CDR3aa: CASSLIPLAGVNTDTQYF
d_gene: NA; j_gene: TRBJ2-1; abundance: once; v_gene: TRBV30; CDR3nt: TGTGCCTGGAGTGTGCACAGGGACCCCTACAATGAGCAGTTCTTC; CDR3aa: CAWSVHRDPYNEQFF
d_gene: NA; j_gene: TRBJ1-3; abundance: NA; v_gene: TRBV30; CDR3nt: TGTGCCTGGAGTATAACACGGGGATGGGGAAACACCATATATTTT; CDR3aa: CAWSITRGWGNTIYF
d_gene: TRBD2; j_gene: TRBJ2-1; abundance: NA; v_gene: TRBV6-5; CDR3nt: TGTGCCAGCACCCCCAGCGGGGACTACTACAATGAGCAGTTCTTC; CDR3aa: CASTPSGDYYNEQFF
d_gene: NA; j_gene: TRBJ1-1; abundance: NA; v_gene: TRBV7-9; CDR3nt: TGTGCCAGCAGCTTCCAGGGTGGGTCGACTGAAGCTTTCTTT; CDR3aa: CASSFQGGSTEAFF
d_gene: NA; j_gene: TRBJ1-5; abundance: few; v_gene: TRBV10-3; CDR3nt: TGTGCCATCGGGGCACCTGATCAGCCCCAGCATTTT; CDR3aa: CAIGAPDQPQHF
d_gene: NA; j_gene: TRBJ1-5; abundance: NA; v_gene: TRBV5-1; CDR3nt: TGCGCCAGCAGCTTGGAGGGGTATAGCAATCAGCCCCAGCATTTT; CDR3aa: CASSLEGYSNQPQHF
d_gene: TRBD1; j_gene: TRBJ2-1; abundance: NA; v_gene: TRBV25-1; CDR3nt: TGTGCCAGCAGAGAAAACAGGGGTCCGCAGTTCTTC; CDR3aa: CASRENRGPQFF
d_gene: TRBD1; j_gene: TRBJ1-2; abundance: NA; v_gene: TRBV5-4; CDR3nt: TGTGCCAGCAGCTTTGGGACAGGGGATGGCTACACCTTC; CDR3aa: CASSFGTGDGYTF
d_gene: NA; j_gene: TRBJ1-1; abundance: NA; v_gene: TRBV3-1/TRBV3-2; CDR3nt: TGTGCCAGCAGCCAAGTAGGGGCGGGGACTGAAGCTTTCTTT; CDR3aa: CASSQVGAGTEAFF
d_gene: NA; j_gene: TRBJ2-2; abundance: once; v_gene: TRBV6-5; CDR3nt: TGTGCCAGCAGGTCCGGGACACCTAGGACCGGGGAGCTGTTTTTT; CDR3aa: CASRSGTPRTGELFF
d_gene: TRBD1; j_gene: TRBJ1-2; abundance: few; v_gene: TRBV25-1; CDR3nt: TGTGCCAGCAGCAGACAGGGGGCGGGACTCGACTATGGCTACACCTTC; CDR3aa: CASSRQGAGLDYGYTF
d_gene: NA; j_gene: TRBJ2-3; abundance: NA; v_gene: TRBV7-9; CDR3nt: TGTGCCAGCAGCTTACACAGGGGGGGTAGCACAGATACGCAGTATTTT; CDR3aa: CASSLHRGGSTDTQYF
d_gene: TRBD2; j_gene: TRBJ2-3; abundance: once; v_gene: TRBV19; CDR3nt: TGTGCCAGTAGTATACCCGGGGGGGCAGATACGCAGTATTTT; CDR3aa: CASSIPGGADTQYF
d_gene: NA; j_gene: TRBJ1-5; abundance: NA; v_gene: TRBV3-1/TRBV3-2; CDR3nt: TGTGCCAGCAGCCAAATGTATAATCAGCCCCAGCATTTT; CDR3aa: CASSQMYNQPQHF
d_gene: TRBD1; j_gene: TRBJ2-3; abundance: NA; v_gene: TRBV7-3; CDR3nt: TGTGCCAGCAGCGCAACAGGGGGTCTCACAGATACGCAGTATTTT; CDR3aa: CASSATGGLTDTQYF
d_gene: NA; j_gene: TRBJ2-7; abundance: NA; v_gene: TRBV2; CDR3nt: TGTGCCAGCAGTTCTTTGCCCGGTTACGAGCAGTACTTC; CDR3aa: CASSSLPGYEQYF
d_gene: TRBD2; j_gene: TRBJ2-7; abundance: NA; v_gene: TRBV7-9; CDR3nt: TGTGCCAGCAGCTTCGTGACTAGCGGCTACGAGCAGTACTTC; CDR3aa: CASSFVTSGYEQYF
d_gene: TRBD1; j_gene: TRBJ2-2; abundance: NA; v_gene: TRBV19; CDR3nt: TGTGCCAGTAGTGCAACAGGGGGAATCGGGGAGCTGTTTTTT; CDR3aa: CASSATGGIGELFF